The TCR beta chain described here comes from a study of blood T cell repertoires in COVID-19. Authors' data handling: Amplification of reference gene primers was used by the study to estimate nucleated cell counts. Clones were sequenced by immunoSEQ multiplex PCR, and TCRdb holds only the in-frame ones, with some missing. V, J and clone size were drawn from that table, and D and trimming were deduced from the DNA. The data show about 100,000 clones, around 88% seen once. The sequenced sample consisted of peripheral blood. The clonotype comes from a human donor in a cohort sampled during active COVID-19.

The CDR3 coding sequence is TGTGCCAGTAGTATAGCGGGGGGGGCCTACAATGAGCAGTTCTTC. It is translated as CASSIAGGAYNEQFF. The chain employs TRBV19 and TRBJ2-1, with 8 bases fitting TRBD2. The length of the CDR3 is 15 residues. Looked up from germline, CDR1 is LNHDA and CDR2 is SQIVND (reference sequence). The V gene end was trimmed by 1 base and the J gene end by 2 bases; junction bases not matched to a gene: 1.